The 8 T cell receptor beta chains below come from one sample, sequenced in a study of cytomegalovirus exposure and HLA in healthy donors. The study ran its PCR with 60 Vbeta and 13 Jbeta primers. Sequenced by immunoSEQ multiplex PCR; TCRdb stores in-frame clones only, minus some. The sample includes around 110,000 clones, over 55% seen only once; the top ten take over 2.5%. The sequencing input was PBMCs. These receptors all come from a female donor in good health and CMV-seronegative.

This chain uses TRBV25-1 with TRBJ2-1, with 10 bases fitting TRBD2. V dropped 2 bases and J dropped 6; count of bases not matched to a gene: 10. This CDR3 has 17 residues. Per germline, CDR1 MGHDK and CDR2 SYGVNS. The CDR3 DNA reads TGTGCCAGCAGTGAAATTTCTAGCGGGAGCCTTGGCAATGAGCAGTTCTTC. Its protein is CASSEISSGSLGNEQFF.

Remarks on this clone: The identical CDR3 is also encoded by other nucleotide sequences in the sample. The V call is TRBV7-2, the J call TRBJ1-5; D gene unclear. The germline V and J ends were trimmed by 1 base and 4 bases, with 5 bases remaining between them. Looked up from germline, CDR1 is SGHTA and CDR2 is FQGNSA. The CDR3 extends over 13 amino acids. In DNA form, the CDR3 reads TGTGCCAGCAGCTTAGACCAGAATCAGCCCCAGCATTTT. Translated, it gives CASSLDQNQPQHF.

This clone was counted only a few times. The chain joins TRBV28 to TRBJ1-1; maybe TRBD1 (5 bases). Looked up from germline, CDR1 is MDHEN and CDR2 is SYDVKM. This CDR3 has 14 residues. Between the trimmed V and J ends, which lost 7 bases and 1 base, there was a span of 13 bases. CDR3 sequence (DNA): TGTGCCAGCACCTTGGGGGGTTCGAACACTGAAGCTTTCTTT. The encoded protein is CASTLGGSNTEAFF.

V and J are TRBV11-2 and TRBJ1-2; possibly TRBD1 for D (6 bases). Trimming pared 5 bases from V and 0 bases from J, leaving 10 bases between. This CDR3 region has 14 residues. Germline CDR1 and CDR2: SGHAT and FQNNGV. Written as DNA, the CDR3 is TGTGCCAGCAGCCCGAGGACAGCTAACTATGGCTACACCTTC. Translation: CASSPRTANYGYTF.

This chain's CDR3 is CASSLAGRGAQETQYF. DNA of the CDR3: TGTGCCAGCAGCTTGGCGGGGCGGGGGGCCCAAGAGACCCAGTACTTC. The rearrangement uses TRBV5-4 and TRBJ2-5; 8 nucleotides agree with TRBD2. Germline V gene data show CDR1 as SGHNT and CDR2 as YYREEE (reference sequence). The CDR3 contains 16 residues. V shed 0 bases and J 1 base; nucleotides not matched to a gene: 5.

This chain uses TRBV25-1 with TRBJ1-2; a possible D gene is TRBD1 (5 bases). Trimming took off 6 bases at V and 2 bases at J, with 16 bases between the two ends. The germline CDR1 and CDR2 sequences are MGHDK and SYGVNS. The CDR3 consists of 15 residues. The CDR3 sequence is CASSQSWGANYGYTF. The CDR3 coding sequence is TGTGCCAGCAGCCAGTCCTGGGGCGCGAACTATGGCTACACCTTC.

This chain uses TRBV30 with TRBJ1-6; weak D call: TRBD1 (5 bases). Germline loops: CDR1 GTSNPN, CDR2 SVGIG (reference sequence). CDR3 length: 15 amino acids. V was cut by 2 bases and J by 2 bases, with 10 bases left in between. CDR3 in amino acids: CAWSKGLTYNSPLHF. The CDR3 nucleotides are TGTGCCTGGAGTAAGGGGCTCACCTATAATTCACCCCTCCACTTT.

The chain combines TRBV5-1 with TRBJ1-1; tentatively, D is TRBD1 (6 bases). Trimming took 1 base from V and 4 from J, leaving 11 bases between them. The germline V gene has CDR1 SGHRS and CDR2 YFSETQ. This CDR3 region has 14 residues. The CDR3 bases are TGCGCCAGCAGCTTGTATGGCAGGGGCACTGAAGCTTTCTTT. This translates into CASSLYGRGTEAFF.